The 8 T cell receptor beta chains below come from one sample, sequenced in a study of early T cells in non-severe SARS-CoV-2 infection. TCRdb re-derived calls from the 5' RACE reads in MiXCR, one entry per CDR3 protein. The table lists just over 60,000 distinct CDR3 sequences, roughly a tenth of them singletons. Sequenced material: whole blood. The receptors stem from an adult who was a healthcare worker with PCR-confirmed SARS-CoV-2 infection or an uninfected control (not recorded which).

This clonotype showed up many times. The chain employs TRBV29-1 and TRBJ1-5; D gene unclear. With 6 bases removed from V and 0 bases from J, the gap between germline ends came to 6 bases. Per germline, CDR1 SQVTM and CDR2 ANQGSEA. This CDR3 comprises 12 residues. CDR3 bases: TGCAGCGTGCCAGATAGCAATCAGCCCCAGCATTTT. Its protein is CSVPDSNQPQHF.

This clonotype has just a few counts. V is TRBV28 and J is TRBJ1-2, with unresolved D. This CDR3 is built from 14 residues. Trimming took off 3 bases at V and 4 bases at J, with 12 bases between the two ends. Germline V CDR1 and CDR2: MDHEN, SYDVKM. CDR3 region: CASSLAFLGYGYTF. DNA of the CDR3: TGTGCCAGCAGTTTGGCTTTTCTAGGCTATGGCTACACCTTC.

This clonotype was detected a few times. The rearrangement uses TRBV4-1 and TRBJ2-3, with TRBD1 matching 9 bases. The V and J ends lost 3 bases and 3 bases, in that order; junction bases with no gene match: 7. The CDR3 totals 16 residues. The germline V gene encodes CDR1 MGHRA and CDR2 YSYEKL. In DNA form, the CDR3 reads TGCGCCAGCAGCCATCGGACAGGGGAAAGGACAGATACGCAGTATTTT. Encoded protein: CASSHRTGERTDTQYF.

This rearrangement joins TRBV5-4 to TRBJ2-5; 12 positions agree with TRBD2. The V gene's germline CDR1 is SGHNT and CDR2 YYREEE (reference sequence). The J segment lost 3 bases and the V segment lost 0 bases, leaving 3 bases of the junction unmatched. The CDR3 length is 16 residues. CDR3 DNA sequence: TGTGCCAGCAGCTTGGGCTCTAGCGGGGGGGAAGAGACCCAGTACTTC. Amino acid sequence: CASSLGSSGGEETQYF.

This clonotype was seen only a few times. J is TRBJ2-2 and V is TRBV10-1, with D perhaps matching TRBD1 or TRBD2 (5 bases each). Deletions cut 0 bases from V and 1 base from J, with 21 bases between. The CDR3 totals 20 residues. Germline CDR1 reads WNHNN; CDR2 reads SYGVQD (reference sequence). CDR3 sequence: CASSESKSGRAIQNTGELFF. In DNA form, the CDR3 reads TGCGCCAGCAGTGAGTCGAAAAGCGGCAGGGCGATCCAGAACACCGGGGAGCTGTTTTTT.

In its sample, this clonotype was seen many times. This sequence joins TRBV7-8 and TRBJ2-7, with 11 bases identical to TRBD2. The germline CDR1 and CDR2 sequences are SGHVS and FQNEAQ. V trimming: 1 base; J trimming: 2 bases; junction bases outside the gene matches: 10. The CDR3 is made up of 18 amino acids. This CDR3 is CASSLDPSGGLETYEQYV. CDR3 sequence (DNA): TGTGCCAGCAGCTTAGATCCTAGCGGGGGGCTCGAGACCTACGAGCAGTACGTC.

This clonotype has more than one count but fewer than ten. The rearrangement joins TRBV12-3 or TRBV12-4 to TRBJ2-1; D might be TRBD2 (6 bases). The CDR3 sequence is 18 residues long. The germline V and J ends were trimmed by 2 bases and 0 bases, with 17 bases remaining between them. This CDR3 reads CASSLQFSGHSSYNEQFF. The CDR3 region has the DNA TGTGCCAGCAGTTTACAGTTTAGCGGACATAGCTCCTACAATGAGCAGTTCTTC.

The chain links TRBV7-2 to TRBJ2-1, with 8 positions matching TRBD1. V lost 0 bases and J lost 7; bases outside the gene matches: 17. The CDR3 has 19 residues. Germline V gene sequence: CDR1 SGHTA, CDR2 FQGNSA. CDR3 sequence reads: CASSLAVSSIGDRTNEQFF. DNA for the CDR3: TGTGCCAGCAGCTTAGCGGTTTCGTCAATTGGGGACAGGACGAATGAGCAGTTCTTC.